This T cell receptor (beta chain) comes out of a study of response to subunit inactivated influenza vaccine. V shed 5 bases and J shed 2 bases, with 13 bases lying between them. The CDR3 extends over 15 amino acids. CDR1 and CDR2 from the germline V gene are SGHTA and FQGNSA. TCRdb redid the calling of the RT-PCR reads with MiXCR, one entry per CDR3 protein. In the table there are about 300,000 distinct CDR3 sequences, 22% of which are singletons. The clonotype was recovered from a man aged 45 to 75 who received an inactivated influenza vaccine. The chain links TRBV7-2 to TRBJ1-5, with a weak D call TRBD1 (5 bases). The sample was PBMCs from blood, taken around 22 months after vaccination. CDR3 in amino acids: CASSQSGAGNQPQHF. The DNA for the CDR3 is TGTGCCAGCAGCCAGAGCGGGGCTGGCAATCAGCCCCAGCATTTT.